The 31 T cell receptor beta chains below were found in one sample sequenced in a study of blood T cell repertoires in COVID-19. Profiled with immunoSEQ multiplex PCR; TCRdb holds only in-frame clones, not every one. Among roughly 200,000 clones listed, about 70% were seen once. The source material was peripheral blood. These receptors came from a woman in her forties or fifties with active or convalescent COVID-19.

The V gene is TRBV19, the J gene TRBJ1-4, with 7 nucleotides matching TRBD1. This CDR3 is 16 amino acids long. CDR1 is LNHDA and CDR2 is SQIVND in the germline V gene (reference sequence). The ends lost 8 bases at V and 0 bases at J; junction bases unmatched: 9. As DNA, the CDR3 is TGTGCCAGTCGAACGACTCAGGGGGCAACTAATGAAAAACTGTTTTTT. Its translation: CASRTTQGATNEKLFF.

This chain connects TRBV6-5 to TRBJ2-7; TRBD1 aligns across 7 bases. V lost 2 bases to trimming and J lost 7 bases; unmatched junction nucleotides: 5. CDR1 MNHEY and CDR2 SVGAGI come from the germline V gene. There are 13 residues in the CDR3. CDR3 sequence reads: CASSYETGSEQYF. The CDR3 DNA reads TGTGCCAGCAGTTACGAGACAGGGAGTGAGCAGTACTTC.

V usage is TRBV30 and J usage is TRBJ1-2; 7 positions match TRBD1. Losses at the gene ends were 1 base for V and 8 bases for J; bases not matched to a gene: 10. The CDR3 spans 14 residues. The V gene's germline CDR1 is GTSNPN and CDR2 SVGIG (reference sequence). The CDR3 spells CAWSATGAGGGYTF. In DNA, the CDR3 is TGTGCCTGGAGTGCTACAGGGGCGGGCGGCGGCTACACCTTC. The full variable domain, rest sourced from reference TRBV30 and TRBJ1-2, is SQTIHQWPATLVQPVGSPLSLECTVEGTSNPNLYWYRQAAGRGLQLLFYSVGIGQISSEVPQNLSASRPQDRQFILSSKKLLLSDSGFYLCAWSATGAGGGYTFGSGTRLTVV.

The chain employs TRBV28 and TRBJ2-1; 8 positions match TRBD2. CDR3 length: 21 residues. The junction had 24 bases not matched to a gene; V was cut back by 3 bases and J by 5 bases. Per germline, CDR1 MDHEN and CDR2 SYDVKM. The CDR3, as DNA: TGTGCCAGCAGTTTTCAAAATATCGGTACGGGAGGTCGCGGGGGGCACAATGAGCAGTTCTTC. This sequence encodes CASSFQNIGTGGRGGHNEQFF.

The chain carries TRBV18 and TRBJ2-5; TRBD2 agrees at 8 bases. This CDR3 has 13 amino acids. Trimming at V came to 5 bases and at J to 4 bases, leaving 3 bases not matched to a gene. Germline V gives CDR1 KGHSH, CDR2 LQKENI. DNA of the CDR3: TGTGCCAGCTCAGAAAGCGGGGGAGAGACCCAGTACTTC. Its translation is CASSESGGETQYF. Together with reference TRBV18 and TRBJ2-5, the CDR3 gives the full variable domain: NAGVMQNPRHLVRRRGQEARLRCSPMKGHSHVYWYRQLPEEGLKFMVYLQKENIIDESGMPKERFSAEFPKEGPSILRIQQVVRGDSAAYFCASSESGGETQYFGPGTRLLVL.

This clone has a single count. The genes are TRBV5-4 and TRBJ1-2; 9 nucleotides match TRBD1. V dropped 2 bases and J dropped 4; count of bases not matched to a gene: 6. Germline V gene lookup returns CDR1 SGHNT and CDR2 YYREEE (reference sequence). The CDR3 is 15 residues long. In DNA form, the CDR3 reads TGTGCCAGCAGCTTCCCGGGACAGGGAGGCTATGGCTACACCTTC. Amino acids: CASSFPGQGGYGYTF.

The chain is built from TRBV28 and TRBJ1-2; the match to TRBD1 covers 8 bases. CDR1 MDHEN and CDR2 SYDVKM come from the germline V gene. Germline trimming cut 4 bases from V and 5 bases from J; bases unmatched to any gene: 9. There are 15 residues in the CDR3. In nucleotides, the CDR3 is TGTGCCAGCAGTTGGAGGACAGGGAGAGGGTATGGCTACACCTTC. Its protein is CASSWRTGRGYGYTF.

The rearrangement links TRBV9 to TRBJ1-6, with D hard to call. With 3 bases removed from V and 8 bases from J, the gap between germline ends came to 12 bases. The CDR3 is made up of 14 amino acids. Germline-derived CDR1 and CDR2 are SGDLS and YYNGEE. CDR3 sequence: CASSESVHDSPLHF. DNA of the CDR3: TGTGCCAGCAGCGAGTCGGTCCATGATTCACCCCTCCACTTT.

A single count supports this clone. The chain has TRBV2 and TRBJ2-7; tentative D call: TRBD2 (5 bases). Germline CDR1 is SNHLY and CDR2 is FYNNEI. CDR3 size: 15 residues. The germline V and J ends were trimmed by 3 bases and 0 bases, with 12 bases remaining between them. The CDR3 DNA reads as TGTGCCAGCAGTGATCCCCACGGGAACTCCTACGAGCAGTACTTC. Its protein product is CASSDPHGNSYEQYF.

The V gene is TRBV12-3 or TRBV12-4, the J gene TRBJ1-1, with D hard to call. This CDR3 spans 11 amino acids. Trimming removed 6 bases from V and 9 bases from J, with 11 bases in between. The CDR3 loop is CASSPAVQAFF. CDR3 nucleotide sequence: TGTGCCAGCAGCCCCGCGGTTCAAGCTTTCTTT.

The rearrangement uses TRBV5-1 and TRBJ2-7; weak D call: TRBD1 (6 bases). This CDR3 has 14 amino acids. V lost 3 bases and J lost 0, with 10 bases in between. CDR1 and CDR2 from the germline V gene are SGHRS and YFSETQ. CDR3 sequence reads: CASSSGTNSYEQYF. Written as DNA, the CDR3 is TGCGCCAGCAGCTCCGGGACAAACTCCTACGAGCAGTACTTC. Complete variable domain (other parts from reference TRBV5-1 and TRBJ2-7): KAGVTQTPRYLIKTRGQQVTLSCSPISGHRSVSWYQQTPGQGLQFLFEYFSETQRNKGNFPGRFSGRQFSNSRSEMNVSTLELGDSALYLCASSSGTNSYEQYFGPGTRLTVT.

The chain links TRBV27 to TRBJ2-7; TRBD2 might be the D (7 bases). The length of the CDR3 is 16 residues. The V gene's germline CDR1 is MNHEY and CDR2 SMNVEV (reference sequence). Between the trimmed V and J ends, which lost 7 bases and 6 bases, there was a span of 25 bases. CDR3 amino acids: CASTPLSGGGSSEQYF. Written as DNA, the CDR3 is TGTGCCAGCACCCCCCTGTCGGGGGGCGGTAGTTCCGAGCAGTACTTC.

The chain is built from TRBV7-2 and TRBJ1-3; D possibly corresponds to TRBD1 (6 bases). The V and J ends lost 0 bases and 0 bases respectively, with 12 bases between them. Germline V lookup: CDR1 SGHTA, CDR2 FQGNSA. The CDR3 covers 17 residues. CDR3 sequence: CASSLAGGRNSGNTIYF. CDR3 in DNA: TGTGCCAGCAGCTTAGCGGGGGGGCGAAACTCTGGAAACACCATATATTTT.

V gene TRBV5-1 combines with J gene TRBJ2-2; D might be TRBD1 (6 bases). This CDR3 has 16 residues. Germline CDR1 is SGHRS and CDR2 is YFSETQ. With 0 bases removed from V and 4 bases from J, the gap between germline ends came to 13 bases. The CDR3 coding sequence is TGCGCCAGCAGCTTGGCTGGGGGCGTAGGCACCGGGGAGCTGTTTTTT. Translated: CASSLAGGVGTGELFF.

The DNA of the CDR3 is TGTGCCAGCAGTCCTACAGGGGTTGATGGCAAAAACATTCAGTACTTC. Its translation: CASSPTGVDGKNIQYF. The chain is built from TRBV28 and TRBJ2-4, with 7 bases identical to TRBD1. CDR3 length: 16 residues. J gave up 3 bases and V 5 bases, and 10 bases lay outside the gene matches. Germline CDR1 reads MDHEN; CDR2 reads SYDVKM.

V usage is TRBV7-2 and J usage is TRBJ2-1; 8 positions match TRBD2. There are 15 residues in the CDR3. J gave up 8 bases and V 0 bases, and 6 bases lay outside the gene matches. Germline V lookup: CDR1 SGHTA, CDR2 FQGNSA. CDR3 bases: TGTGCCAGCAGCTTAGCGTCGGCGGGGGGCCATGAGCAGTTCTTC. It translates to CASSLASAGGHEQFF.

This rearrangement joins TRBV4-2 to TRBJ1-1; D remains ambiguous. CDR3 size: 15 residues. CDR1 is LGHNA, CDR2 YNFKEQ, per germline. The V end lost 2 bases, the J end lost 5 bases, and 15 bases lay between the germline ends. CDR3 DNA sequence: TGTGCCAGCAGCCAAAGCGAAGGAGGGTGGACTGAAGCTTTCTTT. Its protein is CASSQSEGGWTEAFF.

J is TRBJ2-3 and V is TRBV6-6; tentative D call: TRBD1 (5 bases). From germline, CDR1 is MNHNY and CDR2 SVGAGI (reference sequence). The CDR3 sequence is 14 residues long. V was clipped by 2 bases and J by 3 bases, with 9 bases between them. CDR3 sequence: CASSYVGETDTQYF. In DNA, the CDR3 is TGTGCCAGCAGTTACGTAGGGGAAACAGATACGCAGTATTTT.

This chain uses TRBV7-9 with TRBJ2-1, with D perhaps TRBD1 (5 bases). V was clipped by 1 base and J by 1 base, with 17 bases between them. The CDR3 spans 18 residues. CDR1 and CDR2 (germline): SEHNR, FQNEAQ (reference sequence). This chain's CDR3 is CASSLGSGMGISYNEQFF. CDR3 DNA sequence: TGTGCCAGCAGCTTAGGTTCAGGGATGGGGATTTCCTACAATGAGCAGTTCTTC.

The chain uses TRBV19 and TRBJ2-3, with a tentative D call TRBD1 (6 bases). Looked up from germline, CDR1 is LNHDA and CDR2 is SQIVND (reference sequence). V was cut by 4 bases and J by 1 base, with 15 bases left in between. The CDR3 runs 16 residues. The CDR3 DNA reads TGTGCCAGTAGTAAGGCACAGGGCCCCCGCACAGATACGCAGTATTTT. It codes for CASSKAQGPRTDTQYF.

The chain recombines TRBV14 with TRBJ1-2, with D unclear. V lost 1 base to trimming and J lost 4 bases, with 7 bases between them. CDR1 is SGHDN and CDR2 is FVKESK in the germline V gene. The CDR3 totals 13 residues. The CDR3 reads CASSQVGFYGYTF. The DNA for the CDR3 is TGTGCCAGCAGCCAAGTCGGTTTCTATGGCTACACCTTC.

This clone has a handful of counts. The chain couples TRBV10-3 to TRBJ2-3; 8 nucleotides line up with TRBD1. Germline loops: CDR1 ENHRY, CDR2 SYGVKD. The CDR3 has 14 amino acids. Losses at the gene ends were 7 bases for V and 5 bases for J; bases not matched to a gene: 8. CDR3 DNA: TGTGCCATCAAGCGGACAGGGAGTGAAGATACGCAGTATTTT. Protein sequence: CAIKRTGSEDTQYF.

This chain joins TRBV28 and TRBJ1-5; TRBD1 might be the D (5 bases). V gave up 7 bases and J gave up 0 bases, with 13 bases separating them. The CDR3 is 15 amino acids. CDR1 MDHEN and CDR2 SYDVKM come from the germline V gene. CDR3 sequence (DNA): TGTGCCAGCACGATACGGGGGGTTAGCAATCAGCCCCAGCATTTT. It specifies CASTIRGVSNQPQHF.

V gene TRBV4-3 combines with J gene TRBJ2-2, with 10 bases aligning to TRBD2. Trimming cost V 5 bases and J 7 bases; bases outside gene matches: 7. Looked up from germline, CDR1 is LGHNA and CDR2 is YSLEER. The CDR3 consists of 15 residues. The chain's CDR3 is CASSALAGVIGELFF. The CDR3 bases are TGCGCCAGCAGCGCTCTAGCGGGAGTAATCGGGGAGCTGTTTTTT.

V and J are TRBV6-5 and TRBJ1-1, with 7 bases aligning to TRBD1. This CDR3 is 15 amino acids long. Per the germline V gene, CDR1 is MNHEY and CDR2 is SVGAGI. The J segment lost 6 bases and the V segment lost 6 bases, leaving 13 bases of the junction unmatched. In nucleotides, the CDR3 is TGTGCCAGCAGCCGGACAGGCCTAGATGGGGCTGAAGCTTTCTTT. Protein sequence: CASSRTGLDGAEAFF.

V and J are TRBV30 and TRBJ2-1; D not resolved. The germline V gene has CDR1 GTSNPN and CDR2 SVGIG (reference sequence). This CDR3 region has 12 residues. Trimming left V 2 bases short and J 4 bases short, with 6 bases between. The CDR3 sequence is CAWSKSYNEQFF. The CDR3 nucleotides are TGTGCCTGGAGTAAATCTTACAATGAGCAGTTCTTC.

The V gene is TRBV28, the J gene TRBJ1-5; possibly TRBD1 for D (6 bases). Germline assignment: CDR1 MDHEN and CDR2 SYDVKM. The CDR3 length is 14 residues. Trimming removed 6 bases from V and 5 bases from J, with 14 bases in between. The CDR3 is CASSRGAGDQPQHF. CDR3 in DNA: TGTGCCAGCAGCCGGGGGGCAGGGGATCAGCCCCAGCATTTT.

CDR3 sequence (DNA): TGTGCCAGCAGCTTAGCGCGGCGGGGGGGCACAGATACGCAGTATTTT. Its translation is CASSLARRGGTDTQYF. V and J are TRBV7-2 and TRBJ2-3; 8 bases are a match to TRBD2. Germline loops: CDR1 SGHTA, CDR2 FQGNSA. The junction had 3 bases not matched to a gene; V was cut back by 0 bases and J by 1 base. The CDR3 runs 16 residues. The complete variable domain, with remaining parts taken from reference TRBV7-2 and TRBJ2-3, reads GAGVSQSPSNKVTEKGKDVELRCDPISGHTALYWYRQSLGQGLEFLIYFQGNSAPDKSGLPSDRFSAERTGGSVSTLTIQRTQQEDSAVYLCASSLARRGGTDTQYFGPGTRLTVL.

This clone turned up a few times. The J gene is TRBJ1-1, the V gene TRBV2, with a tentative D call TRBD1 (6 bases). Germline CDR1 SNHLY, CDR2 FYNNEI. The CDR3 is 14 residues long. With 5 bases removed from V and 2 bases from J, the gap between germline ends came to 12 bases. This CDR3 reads CASSTGTRNTEAFF. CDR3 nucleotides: TGTGCCAGCAGTACCGGGACACGAAACACTGAAGCTTTCTTT.

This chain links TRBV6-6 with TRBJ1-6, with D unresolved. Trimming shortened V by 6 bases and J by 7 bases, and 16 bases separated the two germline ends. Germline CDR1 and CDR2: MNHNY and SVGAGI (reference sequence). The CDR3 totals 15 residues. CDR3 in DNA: TGTGCCAGCAGCGCTGGACTAGGGAGGAATTCACCCCTCCACTTT. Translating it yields CASSAGLGRNSPLHF.

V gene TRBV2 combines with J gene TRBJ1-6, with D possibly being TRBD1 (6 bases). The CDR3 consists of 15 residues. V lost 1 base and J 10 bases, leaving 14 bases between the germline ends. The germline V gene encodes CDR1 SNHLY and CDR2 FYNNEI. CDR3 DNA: TGTGCCAGCAGTGAAGAGCAGGGGCGGCGGTCACCCCTCCACTTT. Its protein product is CASSEEQGRRSPLHF.